This T cell receptor beta chain appears in the sequencing data of a study of cytomegalovirus exposure and HLA in healthy donors. Points from the study as a whole: HLA alleles were associated with some 17,000 TCR beta sequences in a later analysis at 0.05 false discovery rate.

The length of the CDR3 is 14 residues. Per the germline V gene, CDR1 is SGHRS and CDR2 is YFSETQ. V was trimmed by 5 bases and J by 0 bases, leaving 11 bases between them. The study ran its PCR with 60 Vbeta and 13 Jbeta primers. Produced via immunoSEQ multiplex PCR; TCRdb's table is partial and in-frame only. The sample shows about 58,000 clones, and 2.1% sits with its ten largest clones. It was healthy bone marrow donors who served as donors. As for this clone: No antigen is known for it.

This TCR was sampled from a woman aged 18-30 years in good health and CMV-seronegative. Sequences were obtained from PBMCs. The chain joins TRBV5-1 to TRBJ1-1; D ambiguous. CDR3 loop: CASRERTVNTEAFF. As DNA, the CDR3 is TGCGCCAGCAGAGAGAGAACGGTGAACACTGAAGCTTTCTTT.